This T cell receptor beta chain was found in a study of T cells in Graves' hyperthyroidism and ophthalmopathy. Study outcomes and limitations: Most thyroid clonotypes expanded above 0.001 appeared in blood too. Researchers report that a 13 V-J model separated ophthalmopathy from stable hyperthyroidism.

There are 15 residues in the CDR3. The V gene end was trimmed by 8 bases and the J gene end by 9 bases; junction bases not matched to a gene: 10. CDR1 is SGHTA and CDR2 is FQGTGA in the germline V gene. Amplified TCR beta CDR3 regions came from RNA transcripts. RT-PCR in the first round (using the HTBI primer set) targeted the TCR CDR3. TCRdb itself ran the multiplex PCR reads through MiXCR, one entry per CDR3 protein. Of 500,000 or so distinct CDR3 sequences in the sample, more than 15% were seen once. Under 3 months was the duration of disease in ophthalmopathy patients, who also had a Clinical Activity Score of at least 3 and a NOSPECS grade of at least 4. In its sample, this clonotype was seen a few times. Its antigen is not known.

The TCR sequence derives from a woman aged 18-30 years with Graves' ophthalmopathy. Sequencing was carried out using blood. The genes are TRBV7-3 and TRBJ2-1; the match to TRBD2 covers 13 bases. The CDR3 DNA reads as TGTGCCAGCGGCAAGTCTGGGACTAGCGGGGTTGAGCAGTTCTTC. Amino acid sequence: CASGKSGTSGVEQFF. Full variable domain (missing parts from reference TRBV7-3 and TRBJ2-1): GAGVSQTPSNKVTEKGKYVELRCDPISGHTALYWYRQSLGQGPEFLIYFQGTGAADDSGLPNDRFFAVRPEGSVSTLKIQRTERGDSAVYLCASGKSGTSGVEQFFGPGTRLTVL.